Described below is a single T cell receptor beta chain sequence and its context. Its antigen is undetermined. The data derive from a study of PD-L1 blockade in urothelial cancer. Study background: As for prior chemotherapy regimens, patients had received 0 to 3. Study-level results: Better survival was predicted by below-median pretreatment blood TCR clonality.

Regarding time point: peripheral blood 6 weeks after treatment start. Patients were living with locally advanced or metastatic urothelial carcinoma. V dropped 1 base and J dropped 1 base, with 2 bases sitting between them. Germline-derived CDR1 and CDR2 are MGHRA and YSYEKL. The CDR3 consists of 13 residues. Spiking of synthetic TCR analog templates was performed in each PCR. The protocol was immunoSEQ multiplex PCR, while the TCRdb copy is restricted to in-frame clones and leaves out a portion. In the table there are about 48,000 clones, 65% to 85% of which are singletons. The gene calls are TRBV4-1 and TRBJ1-3; no reliable D call. The clonotype originates from a man between 65 and 85 years old with urothelial cancer. Specimen: PBMCs, collected around atezolizumab (anti-PD-L1) treatment. The chain's CDR3 is CASSQASGNTIYF. The CDR3 DNA sequence: TGCGCCAGCAGCCAAGCATCTGGAAACACCATATATTTT.